The 24 T cell receptor beta chains presented below share a single source sample, sequenced in a study of cytomegalovirus exposure and HLA in healthy donors. PCR amplification relied on 60 Vbeta primers (plus 13 Jbeta primers). The table came from immunoSEQ multiplex PCR; TCRdb's copy has only in-frame clones and leaves some out. The sample comprises some 160,000 clones, about three quarters of which are singletons, and approximately 3.1% rests with the top ten. Sequenced material: PBMCs. The receptors shown here come from a woman aged 40-49 years in good health and CMV-seronegative.

The rearrangement joins TRBV5-1 to TRBJ2-5; D is uncertain. This CDR3 is 13 amino acids long. V lost 0 bases and J 1 base, leaving 4 bases between the germline ends. Germline CDR1 is SGHRS and CDR2 is YFSETQ. The CDR3 bases are TGCGCCAGCAGCTTGGCTTTCCAAGAGACCCAGTACTTC. Its protein is CASSLAFQETQYF.

The genes are TRBV6-1 and TRBJ1-2; D unclear. The CDR3 contains 15 residues. Trimming shortened V by 8 bases and J by 2 bases, and 18 bases separated the two germline ends. Germline V lookup: CDR1 MNHNS, CDR2 SASEGT. DNA for the CDR3: TGTGCCAGCCTCCCCGCGCTCGAGGGCAACTATGGCTACACCTTC. This gives the protein CASLPALEGNYGYTF.

The chain has TRBV4-1 and TRBJ2-1; 9 bases line up with TRBD1. The CDR3 is made up of 16 amino acids. Trimming took 5 bases from V and 4 from J; bases not matched to a gene: 9. CDR1 MGHRA and CDR2 YSYEKL come from the germline V gene. The CDR3 nucleotides read TGCGCCAGCAGCTGGGACCGGGACAGGGCTTACAATGAGCAGTTCTTC. It specifies CASSWDRDRAYNEQFF.

The chain carries TRBV27 and TRBJ2-1, with 7 bases fitting TRBD1. Germline CDR1 is MNHEY and CDR2 is SMNVEV (reference sequence). V trimming: 6 bases; J trimming: 4 bases; junction bases outside the gene matches: 3. CDR3 length equals 13 residues. CDR3 region: CASRQGVYNEQFF. The CDR3 DNA reads TGTGCCAGCAGGCAGGGGGTTTACAATGAGCAGTTCTTC.

The chain links TRBV4-1 to TRBJ2-5, with TRBD2 matching over 8 bases. J lost 5 bases, V lost 3 bases, and 11 bases had no gene match. The CDR3 sequence is 16 residues long. CDR1 and CDR2 from the germline V gene are MGHRA and YSYEKL. The CDR3 region has the DNA TGCGCCAGCAGCCATCCCTCCGGGACTAGTCGGGAGACCCAGTACTTC. This translates into CASSHPSGTSRETQYF.

The chain is built from TRBV7-2 and TRBJ2-5; 9 bases fit TRBD2. Trimming removed 1 base from V and 6 bases from J; junction bases left unmatched: 6. There are 15 residues in the CDR3. Germline assignment: CDR1 SGHTA and CDR2 FQGNSA. CDR3 amino acids: CASSLGGTSIQTQYF. DNA of the CDR3: TGTGCCAGCAGCTTAGGAGGGACTAGCATACAGACCCAGTACTTC.

The genes are TRBV19 and TRBJ2-1; 7 positions match TRBD1. The V segment lost 9 bases and the J segment 10 bases; nucleotides outside the gene matches: 12. This CDR3 has 13 residues. Germline CDR1 LNHDA, CDR2 SQIVND (reference sequence). The CDR3 DNA reads as TGTGCCAGCCCCCTCCCGACAGGGCGCGAGCAGTTCTTC. Translation gives CASPLPTGREQFF.

V gene TRBV6-7 combines with J gene TRBJ2-2; 10 bases agree with TRBD1. TRBV6-7 is assigned to the ORF class and has an uncertain function. V gave up 4 bases and J gave up 6 bases; unmatched junction bases: 17. The CDR3 loop spans 19 amino acids. The CDR3 loop reads CASSFPGRWRDRGAGELFF. The CDR3 DNA sequence: TGTGCCAGCAGTTTCCCCGGACGATGGCGGGACAGGGGAGCCGGGGAGCTGTTTTTT.

This sequence joins TRBV10-3 and TRBJ2-7, with D perhaps TRBD2 (7 bases). Germline V gene data show CDR1 as ENHRY and CDR2 as SYGVKD. The CDR3 length is 12 residues. With 6 bases removed from V and 5 bases from J, the gap between germline ends came to 11 bases. The CDR3 sequence: CAISRGGDEQYF. In DNA, the CDR3 is TGTGCCATCAGCCGCGGGGGCGACGAGCAGTACTTC.

Worth noting for this clone: One junction end disagrees with the germline gene, perhaps due to a read error. The J gene is TRBJ2-7, the V gene TRBV4-2; D gene unclear. This CDR3 contains 12 residues. Per germline, CDR1 LGHNA and CDR2 YNFKEQ. The chain's CDR3 is CASSQDSHEQYF. The CDR3 coding sequence is TGTGCCAGCAGCCAAGACTCCCACGAGCAGTACTTC.

The chain carries TRBV6-5 and TRBJ1-5; 7 nucleotides line up with TRBD1. This CDR3 spans 15 amino acids. The germline CDR1 and CDR2 sequences are MNHEY and SVGAGI. V was pared by 5 bases and J by 4 bases, with 8 bases of the junction left unmatched. The CDR3 nucleotides are TGTGCCAGCAGTAAACAGGGGAGGTCTAATCAGCCCCAGCATTTT. This encodes CASSKQGRSNQPQHF.

The rearrangement joins TRBV2 to TRBJ2-5; a weak D match, TRBD1 (5 bases). The length of the CDR3 is 14 residues. V lost 4 bases and J lost 0, with 9 bases in between. CDR1 is SNHLY, CDR2 FYNNEI, per germline. The CDR3 DNA reads as TGTGCCAGCAGTGTTAGGGGTTACCAAGAGACCCAGTACTTC. It yields the protein CASSVRGYQETQYF. Complete variable domain (other parts from reference TRBV2 and TRBJ2-5): EPEVTQTPSHQVTQMGQEVILRCVPISNHLYFYWYRQILGQKVEFLVSFYNNEISEKSEIFDDQFSVERPDGSNFTLKIRSTKLEDSAMYFCASSVRGYQETQYFGPGTRLLVL.

V and J are TRBV5-1 and TRBJ2-3; possibly TRBD1 for D (6 bases). V was cut by 0 bases and J by 5 bases, with 16 bases left in between. This CDR3 contains 16 residues. Germline V gene sequence: CDR1 SGHRS, CDR2 YFSETQ. In nucleotides, the CDR3 is TGCGCCAGCAGCTTGGAGGCAGGGGTCGTTATAGATACGCAGTATTTT. Translated, it gives CASSLEAGVVIDTQYF.

This clone was seen only once. V usage is TRBV10-2 and J usage is TRBJ1-6; 7 bases agree with TRBD1. This CDR3 has 14 amino acids. The J segment lost 8 bases and the V segment lost 2 bases, leaving 3 bases of the junction unmatched. Germline V gene sequence: CDR1 WSHSY, CDR2 SAAADI. The chain's CDR3 is CASSENRGYSPLHF. The CDR3 nucleotides read TGCGCCAGCAGTGAGAACAGGGGCTATTCACCCCTCCACTTT.

The V and J genes are TRBV11-2 and TRBJ2-3, with D possibly being TRBD1 (6 bases). The CDR3 runs 15 residues. Germline CDR1 and CDR2: SGHAT and FQNNGV. Trimming stripped 5 bases from V and 6 bases from J, with 18 bases between. DNA of the CDR3: TGTGCCAGCAGCCCAGGCAGGGGAGCGGCCGATACGCAGTATTTT. Its translation: CASSPGRGAADTQYF.

The V and J genes are TRBV28 and TRBJ1-2, with unresolved D. Trimming took 5 bases from V and 1 from J, leaving 8 bases between them. This CDR3 has 13 residues. Germline CDR1 is MDHEN and CDR2 is SYDVKM. This CDR3 reads CASSPPVNYGYTF. The CDR3 DNA sequence: TGTGCCAGCAGTCCCCCCGTTAACTATGGCTACACCTTC.

The chain has TRBV25-1 and TRBJ2-6, with D unresolved. This CDR3 has 12 residues. V was cut by 10 bases and J by 1 base, with 5 bases left in between. In germline, CDR1 is MGHDK, CDR2 SYGVNS. CDR3 DNA sequence: TGTGCCACGTTATCTGGGGCCAACGTCCTGACTTTC. Translation gives CATLSGANVLTF.

The chain carries TRBV4-1 and TRBJ2-5; TRBD2 matches at 7 bases. CDR3 size: 15 residues. Trimming took 3 bases from V and 3 from J; bases not matched to a gene: 7. CDR1 is MGHRA, CDR2 YSYEKL, per germline. CDR3 in amino acids: CASSQVGTTKETQYF. The CDR3 DNA reads TGCGCCAGCAGCCAGGTAGGGACTACAAAAGAGACCCAGTACTTC.

V usage is TRBV15 and J usage is TRBJ1-5, with 8 bases lining up with TRBD1. The CDR3 totals 16 residues. Germline values: CDR1 LNHNV, CDR2 YYDKDF (reference sequence). J gave up 2 bases and V 0 bases, and 3 bases lay outside the gene matches. This chain's CDR3 is CATSREWGQGNQPQHF. CDR3 nucleotides: TGTGCCACCAGCAGAGAGTGGGGACAGGGCAATCAGCCCCAGCATTTT.

CDR3 coding DNA: TGCGCCAGCAAGACGGGGTCCTACAATGAGCAGTTCTTC. Protein: CASKTGSYNEQFF. The rearrangement uses TRBV5-1 and TRBJ2-1; possibly TRBD2 for D (5 bases). The CDR3 length is 13 residues. Germline V gene data show CDR1 as SGHRS and CDR2 as YFSETQ. Trimming shortened V by 6 bases and J by 1 base, and 8 bases separated the two germline ends.

This clone was detected only a few times. This chain uses TRBV5-6 with TRBJ1-2, with no clear D. Germline CDR1 is SGHDT and CDR2 is YYEEEE. V was trimmed by 0 bases and J by 7 bases, leaving 19 bases between them. CDR3 length equals 16 residues. Here the CDR3 DNA reads TGTGCCAGCAGCTTGGAATCAGTTACAAATGGAGGTGGCTACACCTTC. Translating gives CASSLESVTNGGGYTF.

The chain couples TRBV5-1 to TRBJ2-3; 9 bases line up with TRBD2. The J segment lost 2 bases and the V segment lost 1 base, leaving 5 bases of the junction unmatched. The germline gives CDR1 SGHRS, CDR2 YFSETQ. The CDR3 totals 16 residues. DNA for the CDR3: TGCGCCAGCAGCTTGCAGGGCGGGGGGGCCACAGATACGCAGTATTTT. Amino acids: CASSLQGGGATDTQYF.

The gene calls are TRBV7-6 and TRBJ1-2; 7 nucleotides agree with TRBD1. The germline gives CDR1 SGHVS, CDR2 FNYEAQ. This CDR3 is built from 13 residues. V shed 6 bases, J shed 8 bases, and the junction held 9 bases outside the gene matches. For the CDR3, the DNA is TGTGCCAGCAGTTCTAACAGGGGCTTAGGCTACACCTTC. It encodes CASSSNRGLGYTF. The variable domain in full, completed from reference TRBV7-6 and TRBJ1-2, reads GAGVSQSPRYKVTKRGQDVALRCDPISGHVSLYWYRQALGQGPEFLTYFNYEAQQDKSGLPNDRFSAERPEGSISTLTIQRTEQRDSAMYRCASSSNRGLGYTFGSGTRLTVV.

The chain combines TRBV28 with TRBJ2-2; a weak D match, TRBD2 (5 bases). CDR3 length: 14 residues. The V end lost 7 bases, the J end lost 0 bases, and 9 bases lay between the germline ends. CDR1 and CDR2 from the germline V gene are MDHEN and SYDVKM. DNA of the CDR3: TGTGCCAGCACGAGGACTGCGAACACCGGGGAGCTGTTTTTT. It translates to CASTRTANTGELFF.